This TCR beta chain appears in the sequencing data of a study of cytomegalovirus exposure and HLA in healthy donors. The study's findings and limits: Rare TCR sequences dominated, though some public TCRs recurred in many donors. Reported results showed that the classifier diagnosed cytomegalovirus status with high specificity and sensitivity.

Assay used: immunoSEQ multiplex PCR; TCRdb lists only in-frame clones, some missing. The sample includes 150,000 to 200,000 clones, 65% to 90% of them seen just once. Points on this clone: Antigen: not known.

The CDR3 runs 15 residues. Trimming stripped 0 bases from V and 3 bases from J, with 12 bases between. The germline V gene has CDR1 SGHRS and CDR2 YFSETQ. The chain joins TRBV5-1 to TRBJ1-2; unclear D gene. The TCR was taken from a woman between 18 and 29 years old in good health and CMV-seronegative. Sequences were obtained from PBMCs. CDR3 nucleotide sequence: TGCGCCAGCAGCTTGGACGGGATGGTGGACTATGGCTACACCTTC. It translates to CASSLDGMVDYGYTF. Looking up the rest from reference TRBV5-1 and TRBJ1-2 gives the full variable domain: KAGVTQTPRYLIKTRGQQVTLSCSPISGHRSVSWYQQTPGQGLQFLFEYFSETQRNKGNFPGRFSGRQFSNSRSEMNVSTLELGDSALYLCASSLDGMVDYGYTFGSGTRLTVV.